This passage covers 8 T cell receptor beta chains from one sample sequenced in a study of identical twins. TCRdb passed the 5' RACE reads through MiXCR, listing each CDR3 protein once. The sample gives some 300,000 distinct CDR3 sequences, around 12% of which show up once; roughly 7.8% is in the top ten. The sample was also linked to a second study, of yellow fever vaccine responses in identical twins.

Specimen: CD8+ T cells sorted from blood. The receptor source for this set is a woman younger than 30 in good health.

The table lists this clonotype with a few counts. The rearrangement joins TRBV3-1 to TRBJ2-3, with 10 bases aligning to TRBD2. The CDR3 spans 17 residues. Germline CDR1 LGHDT, CDR2 YNNKEL (reference sequence). J gave up 5 bases and V 4 bases, and 12 bases lay outside the gene matches. The CDR3: CASSLGLAEIGGDTQYF. For the CDR3, the DNA is TGTGCCAGCAGCCTTGGACTAGCGGAAATTGGTGGAGATACGCAGTATTTT.

This clonotype has ten or more counts. J is TRBJ1-1 and V is TRBV15; D not certain. Trimming left V 1 base short and J 3 bases short, with 12 bases between. The germline CDR1 and CDR2 sequences are LNHNV and YYDKDF (reference sequence). This CDR3 is 15 amino acids long. CDR3 DNA: TGTGCCACCAGCAGAGTTGGGTGGGATGACACTGAAGCTTTCTTT. Translated, it gives CATSRVGWDDTEAFF.

This clonotype was counted many times. The chain couples TRBV20-1 to TRBJ2-3; 11 bases are shared with TRBD2. J gave up 5 bases and V 6 bases, and 7 bases lay outside the gene matches. Germline CDR1 and CDR2: DFQATT and SNEGSKA (reference sequence). The CDR3 is made up of 14 amino acids. The CDR3, as DNA: TGCAGTGCATATAGCGGGAGGGCCCTAGATACGCAGTATTTT. The encoded protein is CSAYSGRALDTQYF.

The genes are TRBV12-3 or TRBV12-4 and TRBJ2-7; TRBD2 agrees at 7 bases. The CDR3 covers 15 residues. Trimming cost V 5 bases and J 3 bases; bases outside gene matches: 10. The CDR3 nucleotides read TGTGCCAGCAGTGCCTCCTTTCGGGGGGACTACGAGCAGTACGTC. Encoded protein: CASSASFRGDYEQYV.

This clonotype has only a few counts. The V and J genes are TRBV2 and TRBJ2-3; 8 positions match TRBD2. V trimming: 4 bases; J trimming: 4 bases; junction bases outside the gene matches: 13. The CDR3 extends over 17 amino acids. Per germline, CDR1 SNHLY and CDR2 FYNNEI. CDR3 bases: TGTGCCAGCAGTGCCCAGCGGGAGACCACGGGGGCAGATACGCAGTATTTT. Its protein is CASSAQRETTGADTQYF. Full variable domain (missing parts from reference TRBV2 and TRBJ2-3): EPEVTQTPSHQVTQMGQEVILRCVPISNHLYFYWYRQILGQKVEFLVSFYNNEISEKSEIFDDQFSVERPDGSNFTLKIRSTKLEDSAMYFCASSAQRETTGADTQYFGPGTRLTVL.

This clonotype was observed many times. The V gene is TRBV9, the J gene TRBJ2-5, with no clear D. Trimming left V 4 bases short and J 3 bases short, with 10 bases between. The CDR3 sequence is 13 residues long. Germline V gene lookup returns CDR1 SGDLS and CDR2 YYNGEE. The CDR3 DNA reads as TGTGCCAGCAGCCAAGACCAGAAAGAGACCCAGTACTTC. Translated, it gives CASSQDQKETQYF.

There are a few counts of this clonotype. V usage is TRBV28 and J usage is TRBJ1-3; D call uncertain. The V and J ends lost 2 bases and 2 bases respectively, with 4 bases between them. The CDR3 is made up of 13 amino acids. Germline CDR1 and CDR2: MDHEN and SYDVKM. CDR3 loop: CASSLIPGNTIYF. DNA of the CDR3: TGTGCCAGCAGTTTAATCCCTGGAAACACCATATATTTT.

This sequence joins TRBV5-1 and TRBJ2-3; D is ambiguous. V dropped 0 bases and J dropped 6 bases, with 17 bases sitting between them. Germline loops: CDR1 SGHRS, CDR2 YFSETQ. This CDR3 is built from 16 residues. Here the CDR3 reads CASSLEGRYSTDTQYF. CDR3 in DNA: TGCGCCAGCAGCTTGGAGGGCCGCTACTCCACGGATACGCAGTATTTT.